Included here is one TCR beta chain sequence, with context. This entry comes from a study of monozygotic twins with inflammatory bowel disease. Researchers ran eight separate cDNA reactions for each sample. Template switching added UMIs carrying a 6-nucleotide sample barcode. After re-calling the 5' RACE reads, TCRdb lists one entry per CDR3 protein, DNA absent. The sample holds approximately 110,000 distinct CDR3 sequences. Germline V CDR1 and CDR2: GTSNPN, SVGIG (reference sequence). The CDR3 consists of 14 residues. J is TRBJ1-1 and V is TRBV30; the TCRdb D gene call, TRBD1, has no DNA to confirm it. The source of this sequence is a human donor with ulcerative colitis or Crohn's disease, or a healthy co-twin of an affected twin (not recorded which). The specimen sequenced was blood. The CDR3 loop is CAWSGRIPGTEAFF.